This T cell receptor (beta chain) was recovered during a study of T cell responses to AZD1222 COVID-19 vaccine. Study-wide points: Donors in the cohort were predominantly white British and more often female, and clonal diversity was possibly underestimated. Epitopes outside B.1.351 and B.1.1.7 mutated regions reportedly drew nearly half of spike TCRs.

TCRdb's copy holds only in-frame clones and misses some; the assay was immunoSEQ multiplex PCR. Of more than 95,000 clones in the sample, around 90% are singletons; the top ten hold over 6.5%. V lost 4 bases and J 4 bases, leaving 16 bases between the germline ends. Per germline, CDR1 MNHEY and CDR2 SVGAGI. The CDR3 totals 15 residues. Note on this clone: The antigen remains unidentified.

The V and J genes are TRBV6-5 and TRBJ1-1, with D hard to call. This TCR derives from an adult in good health. The sample was peripheral blood, taken on day 0 of AZD1222 vaccination. CDR3 bases: TGTGCCAGCAGTTCCCAGGCCCGACTCAGCACTGAAGCTTTCTTT. Translated, it gives CASSSQARLSTEAFF.